These 11 T cell receptor beta chains were all obtained from the same sample, sequenced in a study of post-analysis software for immune sequencing data. Whole-study findings and limits: Roughly 5 TRBV segments were significantly more frequent in patients than in controls. TRBV5-6, TRBV5-1 and TRBV20-1 were among these segments.

The antigens these receptors bind are not known. Built from TCR beta cDNA, the libraries had unique molecular identifiers in them. TCRdb re-analysed the PCR reads in MiXCR, keeping a single row per CDR3 protein. The sample lists about 430,000 distinct CDR3 sequences, over 30% occurring once. Sequenced material: blood. The receptors stem from a girl aged 2-9 years with multiple sclerosis.

This clonotype has just a few counts. The V and J genes are TRBV18 and TRBJ2-1; 8 positions agree with TRBD1. The J call is in doubt because the DNA end fits TRBJ2-7 better. Germline CDR1 reads KGHSH; CDR2 reads LQKENI. The CDR3 length is 17 residues. The CDR3 DNA reads TGTGCCAGCTCACCCGCACGGACAGGGCATACCTACAATGAGCAGTACTTC. It is translated as CASSPARTGHTYNEQYF.

The V call is TRBV7-9, the J call TRBJ2-7; D unclear. CDR3 size: 17 residues. Germline CDR1 is SEHNR and CDR2 is FQNEAQ (reference sequence). Deletions cut 2 bases from V and 1 base from J, with 18 bases between. DNA of the CDR3: TGTGCCAGCAGCTTAACGTCGAAGGGCCAAGTATCCTACGAGCAGTACTTC. It specifies CASSLTSKGQVSYEQYF.

The V gene is TRBV4-2, the J gene TRBJ2-1; tentatively, D is TRBD2 (6 bases). The germline V gene has CDR1 LGHNA and CDR2 YNFKEQ. V was trimmed by 0 bases and J by 9 bases, leaving 18 bases between them. The CDR3 extends over 16 amino acids. The CDR3 DNA is TGTGCCAGCAGCCAAGATGGAGGGGACCGCCGGGGTGAGCAGTTCTTC. Translation gives CASSQDGGDRRGEQFF.

In DNA, the CDR3 is TGTGCCAGCAGGGGCTGGTCTGATCAAGAGACCCAGTACTTC. Translated: CASRGWSDQETQYF. The rearrangement links TRBV27 to TRBJ2-5; the D is unclear. The CDR3 is 14 amino acids. In germline, CDR1 is MNHEY, CDR2 SMNVEV (reference sequence). Trimming took 6 bases from V and 2 from J, leaving 13 bases between them.

This clonotype was detected only a few times. The rearrangement joins TRBV9 to TRBJ2-5; maybe TRBD2 (6 bases). The end of the DNA aligns better with TRBJ2-7, so the J call may be wrong. From germline, CDR1 is SGDLS and CDR2 YYNGEE. CDR3 length: 15 residues. The CDR3 region is CASSVVGGVGGEQYF. The CDR3 nucleotides read TGTGCCAGCAGCGTAGTTGGCGGGGTAGGAGGCGAGCAGTACTTC.

The chain employs TRBV10-3 and TRBJ2-3; 9 bases are a match to TRBD2. This CDR3 comprises 15 residues. Germline V CDR1 and CDR2: ENHRY, SYGVKD. Trimming at V came to 7 bases and at J to 2 bases, leaving 7 bases not matched to a gene. This CDR3 is CAITYSGRYTDTQYF. DNA of the CDR3: TGTGCCATCACCTACAGCGGGAGGTACACAGATACGCAGTATTTT.

This clonotype was detected only once. V is TRBV5-1 and J is TRBJ1-1, with D uncertain. The CDR3 spans 15 residues. V was pared by 1 base and J by 4 bases, with 14 bases between. CDR1 is SGHRS, CDR2 YFSETQ, per germline. The CDR3 loop is CASSLNPGRSTEAFF. For the CDR3, the DNA is TGCGCCAGCAGCTTGAATCCAGGCCGGAGCACTGAAGCTTTCTTT.

The genes are TRBV7-9 and TRBJ2-3; D not resolved. This CDR3 spans 13 amino acids. Trimming stripped 5 bases from V and 5 bases from J, with 11 bases between. Germline V gives CDR1 SEHNR, CDR2 FQNEAQ (reference sequence). CDR3 nucleotide sequence: TGTGCCAGCAGCCCACCTCGGGTAGATACGCAGTATTTT. As protein: CASSPPRVDTQYF. The variable domain in full, with the rest retrieved from reference TRBV7-9 and TRBJ2-3, is DTGVSQNPRHKITKRGQNVTFRCDPISEHNRLYWYRQTLGQGPEFLTYFQNEAQLEKSRLLSDRFSAERPKGSFSTLEIQRTEQGDSAMYLCASSPPRVDTQYFGPGTRLTVL.

The chain has TRBV6-1 and TRBJ1-2; 8 bases are a match to TRBD1. This CDR3 has 13 residues. J gave up 5 bases and V 9 bases, and 8 bases lay outside the gene matches. Germline V lookup: CDR1 MNHNS, CDR2 SASEGT. DNA of the CDR3: TGTGCCAGTGGGGGGACAGGACGGTATGGCTACACCTTC. Translated, it gives CASGGTGRYGYTF.

This chain connects TRBV5-1 to TRBJ2-1, with a weak D call TRBD1 (6 bases). Trimming pared 3 bases from V and 6 bases from J, leaving 13 bases between. The CDR3 covers 14 residues. Germline values: CDR1 SGHRS, CDR2 YFSETQ. The CDR3 nucleotides are TGCGCCAGCAGCTCGAGGGGGACAACCAATGAGCAGTTCTTC. It yields the protein CASSSRGTTNEQFF.

The rearrangement links TRBV4-1 to TRBJ1-2, with unresolved D. V was clipped by 2 bases and J by 6 bases, with 22 bases between them. Germline CDR1 MGHRA, CDR2 YSYEKL. The CDR3 sequence is 17 residues long. The CDR3 protein is CASSQPTVGLKRNGYTF. The CDR3 DNA is TGCGCCAGCAGCCAACCCACGGTTGGCCTCAAACGGAATGGCTACACCTTC.